This T cell receptor (beta chain) was documented in a study of T cell responses to AZD1222 COVID-19 vaccine. Study conclusions and caveats: Nearly half of unique spike-specific TCRs reportedly avoided B.1.351 and B.1.1.7 mutated regions. Most donors were white British and more were female, and clonal diversity was possibly underestimated.

Clones were read by immunoSEQ multiplex PCR, and TCRdb kept only the in-frame ones, dropping some. The table shows approximately 100,000 clones, with roughly nine tenths occurring only once. From germline, CDR1 is SGHRS and CDR2 YFSETQ. The CDR3 consists of 16 residues. Trimming took 0 bases from V and 2 from J, leaving 11 bases between them. Concerning this clone itself: The antigen is undetermined.

The input for sequencing was peripheral blood, taken on day 0 of AZD1222 vaccination. The clonotype originates from an adult in good health. The chain joins TRBV5-1 to TRBJ2-2; TRBD2 might be the D (6 bases). The CDR3 loop reads CASSLAVGGNTGELFF. The CDR3 DNA sequence: TGCGCCAGCAGCTTGGCCGTCGGGGGAAACACCGGGGAGCTGTTTTTT.